This T cell receptor (beta chain) emerged from a study of cytotoxic CD8 clonotypes in ibrutinib-treated CLL. For the study at large: After treatment lasting a median approximately 11 months, range 6 to 36, response samples were collected.

Produced via immunoSEQ multiplex PCR; TCRdb's table is partial and in-frame only. The table shows approximately 330,000 clones, with 80% occurring only once. Germline assignment: CDR1 MGHDK and CDR2 SYGVNS. The ends lost 8 bases at V and 6 bases at J; junction bases unmatched: 7. This CDR3 is built from 13 residues. The sample consisted of PBMCs, taken before ibrutinib treatment. V and J are TRBV25-1 and TRBJ1-5; the match to TRBD1 covers 7 bases. The receptor was derived from a human donor with chronic lymphocytic leukemia. The CDR3 region is CASHDRVGQPQHF. As DNA, the CDR3 is TGTGCCAGCCACGACAGGGTGGGTCAGCCCCAGCATTTT.